This T cell receptor (beta chain) emerged from a study of T cells in Graves' hyperthyroidism and ophthalmopathy (dated by TCRdb to between 2018 and 2021). For context, the study as a whole: Peripheral blood was collected at initial diagnosis, before any treatment. A discovery cohort of roughly 100 patients, fewer than 50 with Graves' ophthalmopathy and 57 with stable Graves' hyperthyroidism, was used to find distinguishing TCR V-J signatures. Prospective prediction of ophthalmopathy was tested in an independent validation cohort of approximately 19 hyperthyroidism patients and some 17 patients who later progressed to ophthalmopathy. For training and testing, the 80 to 100 patients in the discovery cohort were randomly divided in a 7:3 ratio. Thyroid tissue and blood T-cell repertoires from about 6 Graves' hyperthyroidism patients were also compared in the study. Following sampling, methimazole starting at 30 mg daily was given to hyperthyroidism patients, and high-dose intravenous methylprednisolone was given to ophthalmopathy patients. The paper describes TCR Vbeta CDR3 sequencing of 140 or so peripheral blood samples, made up of about 40 ophthalmopathy patients, around 73 hyperthyroidism patients and roughly 17 progressor patients. What the research found in general, with its limitations: Sample size was not statistically predetermined, and blinding of investigators to group allocation was not performed. During validation, the model predicted progression to ophthalmopathy a median of around six months ahead of onset, with almost 71% sensitivity and about 75% specificity. Ophthalmopathy was separated from stable hyperthyroidism by a 13 V-J signature model, with 85% to 90% sensitivity and 81% to 82% specificity obtained in cross-validation and 80%/75% obtained in testing. Most expanded thyroid clonotypes (frequency above 0.001) were also found in blood, which suggests that blood repertoires may mirror thyroid immune responses.

From V the trimming removes 4 bases and from J it removes 5 bases, while the gene matches leave 6 bases of the junction unaccounted for. From a lookup of the germline V gene (reference sequence), CDR1 and CDR2 are LGHDT and YNNKEL. The CDR3 holds 14 amino acids from the cysteine to the phenylalanine. The retained sequence is limited to the CDR3, 42 bases, with the frame set at the first base. TCR beta CDR3 regions were amplified from RNA transcripts. The TCR CDR3 was subjected to a first round of RT-PCR using the HTBI primer set and the Qiagen OneStep RT-PCR kit. A second multiplex PCR round built the libraries, followed by size selection and purification. The libraries were sequenced on an Illumina HiSeq2000 using paired-end 100 bp reads. The original pipeline was this. SOAPnuke was used to process the raw data, throwing out any read that contained adapters or uncalled bases, had a mean Phred below 15, or lacked an exact constant-primer or identifier match. COPE v1.2.5 was used to merge high-quality paired reads, and clonotypes were defined as unique nucleotide sequences. MiTCR v1.1 was used to align clonotypes to the IMGT TRBV, TRBD and TRBJ reference segments. The analysis included only V-J combinations with a frequency above 0.0001, which together covered 99.2% of the repertoires. A TCS score was defined as the ratio of F50 (clonal expansion) to E x V (chaos), with BLOSUM62-based TCRdist applied between CDR3 peptides within each V-J. Welch's t-statistics and random forest reduced fewer than 600 V-J features to 10 to 15, which were used in a naive Bayes classifier (R e1071). The public reads were reanalyzed by TCRdb: fastp trimming at Q25, MiXCR alignment, in-frame beta chains only. Every entry covers one CDR3 protein and lists the most common genes and DNA from its rows. The V and J calls were determined by TCRdb, not by the authors. The sample table holds approximately 400,000 distinct CDR3 sequences, of which around 25% were seen once. Around 70% of the sample lies in the top ten.

Stable Graves' hyperthyroidism was defined as no progression to ophthalmopathy during 18 months of follow-up. Hyperthyroidism patients were newly diagnosed, with disease duration under 2 months, and aged 18 to 65 years. Patients with uncontrolled infections, other autoimmune diseases, pregnancy or lactation were excluded. Clinical symptoms, serum thyroxine and TRAb, thyroid ultrasound, and orbital computed tomography formed the basis for the diagnoses. PBMCs were isolated from about 10 ml of fresh peripheral blood by Ficoll-Paque density gradient centrifugation. Trizol reagent was used to extract total RNA, and RNA quality was then checked on an Agilent 2100 Bioanalyzer. This clonotype was counted ten times or more. The specificity of this receptor is unknown. No clone much larger than this one lies a single base away; base qualities are absent.

Sequencing was carried out using blood. Recombination joined TRBV3-1 with TRBJ1-1; 8 nucleotides in the junction match TRBD1. The origin of this receptor is a man aged 45 to 65 with Graves' hyperthyroidism. The CDR3 here reads CASSRGQGGTEAFF. The bases are TGTGCCAGCAGCCGAGGACAGGGAGGGACTGAAGCTTTCTTT.